These 24 T cell receptor beta chains were sequenced from one sample in a study of tumor-infiltrating lymphocytes in oesophageal squamous cell carcinoma. TCRdb analysed the PCR reads with MiXCR anew, one entry per CDR3 protein. This sample has more than 15,000 distinct CDR3 sequences; around 43% occur once, and the top ten carry 13%. Sequencing input: normal esophageal tissue next to the tumor. Every receptor here comes from a male donor with esophageal squamous cell carcinoma.

J is TRBJ2-7 and V is TRBV7-9; D is perhaps TRBD2 (5 bases). Germline V lookup: CDR1 SEHNR, CDR2 FQNEAQ (reference sequence). This CDR3 comprises 15 residues. V lost 4 bases to trimming and J lost 5 bases, with 18 bases between them. The CDR3 DNA reads as TGTGCCAGCAGCTCCCGGGATCACCTAGCCAACGAGCAGTACTTC. Translation: CASSSRDHLANEQYF.

This clonotype was found a few times. The CDR3 coding sequence is TGTGCCAGCAGCCCCGGGACGGACAATGAGCAGTTCTTC. It is translated as CASSPGTDNEQFF. The V and J genes are TRBV7-8 and TRBJ2-1; D may correspond to TRBD1 or TRBD2 (5 bases each). Trimming took 5 bases from V and 5 from J, leaving 10 bases between them. This CDR3 is built from 13 residues. Germline CDR1 and CDR2: SGHVS and FQNEAQ.

This clonotype was observed many times. The CDR3 loop is CATEQVNYGYTF. The CDR3 nucleotides are TGTGCCACCGAACAGGTTAACTATGGCTACACCTTC. The chain is built from TRBV6-1 and TRBJ1-2; TRBD1 is a possible D gene (5 bases). The V gene's germline CDR1 is MNHNS and CDR2 SASEGT. Trimming pared 10 bases from V and 1 base from J, leaving 10 bases between. This CDR3 region has 12 residues.

This clonotype was seen a handful of times. Mismatch with germline at one junction end may stem from a read error. The V call is TRBV5-3, the J call TRBJ2-7; the match to TRBD1 covers 8 bases. TRBV5-3 is marked as an open reading frame, function uncertain. There are 14 residues in the CDR3. In DNA form, the CDR3 reads TGCGCCAGCAGCTTCCCCGGGACAGGCGGGGAGCAGTACTTC. Residues: CASSFPGTGGEQYF.

This clonotype was counted only a few times. This rearrangement joins TRBV12-3 or TRBV12-4 to TRBJ2-5; D perhaps matches TRBD1 (5 bases). The V end lost 7 bases, the J end lost 2 bases, and 14 bases lay between the germline ends. The CDR3 consists of 14 residues. The CDR3 is CASTGSSDQETQYF. The CDR3 nucleotides read TGTGCCAGCACAGGGTCCTCAGATCAAGAGACCCAGTACTTC.

V usage is TRBV28 and J usage is TRBJ1-2; D is uncertain. This CDR3 is 13 amino acids long. From germline, CDR1 is MDHEN and CDR2 SYDVKM. V was cut by 5 bases and J by 8 bases, with 15 bases left in between. The CDR3 DNA is TGTGCCAGCAGTAACAGTGGATTAGAAGGCTACACCTTC. It translates to CASSNSGLEGYTF.

This clonotype showed up many times. The chain's CDR3 is CASSLEGGGPYEQYF. For the CDR3, the DNA is TGTGCCAGCAGCTTAGAGGGCGGGGGGCCCTACGAGCAGTACTTC. V usage is TRBV7-9 and J usage is TRBJ2-7; 8 positions match TRBD2. Germline-derived CDR1 and CDR2 are SEHNR and FQNEAQ (reference sequence). The CDR3 consists of 15 residues. Trimming took 1 base from V and 2 from J; bases not matched to a gene: 4.

This clonotype was seen a handful of times. V usage is TRBV6-1 and J usage is TRBJ1-2; a possible D gene is TRBD1 (6 bases). The V end lost 5 bases, the J end lost 1 base, and 14 bases lay between the germline ends. This CDR3 contains 15 residues. Germline-derived CDR1 and CDR2 are MNHNS and SASEGT. The DNA of the CDR3 is TGTGCCAGCAGTAGAGTCCTACAGGGTAACTATGGCTACACCTTC. Its translation: CASSRVLQGNYGYTF.

This clonotype was picked up many times. This sequence joins TRBV6-1 and TRBJ1-2; D is unclear. Trimming took off 7 bases at V and 0 bases at J, with 6 bases between the two ends. Germline assignment: CDR1 MNHNS and CDR2 SASEGT. This CDR3 has 12 residues. CDR3 DNA: TGTGCCAGCACGGGAACTAACTATGGCTACACCTTC. It yields the protein CASTGTNYGYTF.

V usage is TRBV28 and J usage is TRBJ2-3; 9 positions agree with TRBD1. This CDR3 contains 16 residues. Trimming took 8 bases from V and 7 from J; bases not matched to a gene: 16. Germline CDR1 and CDR2: MDHEN and SYDVKM. For the CDR3, the DNA is TGTGCCAGCGCCGGGACAGGGTTGGGCCAGGCAAATACGCAGTATTTT. Amino acid sequence: CASAGTGLGQANTQYF.

In its sample, this clonotype was seen a few times. The V gene is TRBV6-6, the J gene TRBJ1-5, with 9 bases identical to TRBD1. CDR1 MNHNY and CDR2 SVGAGI come from the germline V gene (reference sequence). This CDR3 comprises 14 residues. The V segment lost 6 bases and the J segment 7 bases; nucleotides outside the gene matches: 7. The CDR3 nucleotides read TGTGCCAGCAGCCAAACAGGGGGCGGGCAGCCCCAGCATTTT. Translating gives CASSQTGGGQPQHF.

V gene TRBV6-5 combines with J gene TRBJ2-2; 9 bases are a match to TRBD2. The V segment lost 6 bases and the J segment 2 bases; nucleotides outside the gene matches: 7. This CDR3 contains 16 residues. Looked up from germline, CDR1 is MNHEY and CDR2 is SVGAGI. The CDR3 DNA is TGTGCCAGCAGCAGAGATAGCGGGAGCAACACCGGGGAGCTGTTTTTT. It yields the protein CASSRDSGSNTGELFF.

Worth noting for this clonotype: It may be a read error: a sequence one base away is much more abundant. The rearrangement links TRBV19 to TRBJ2-3; a weak D match, TRBD2 (5 bases). The V and J ends lost 3 bases and 14 bases respectively, with 18 bases between them. Looked up from germline, CDR1 is LNHDA and CDR2 is SQIVND (reference sequence). The CDR3 runs 13 residues. The DNA for the CDR3 is TGTGCCAGTAGTATTCGTTCCACCGGGGAGCTGTATTTT. Amino acid sequence: CASSIRSTGELYF.

This clonotype was observed at least ten times. The V gene is TRBV6-1, the J gene TRBJ2-5, with D possibly TRBD2 on 6 matching bases. Trimming stripped 7 bases from V and 5 bases from J, with 14 bases between. Germline lookup yields CDR1 MNHNS and CDR2 SASEGT. This CDR3 is built from 13 residues. CDR3: CASKRAGAETQYF. The CDR3, as DNA: TGTGCCAGCAAGCGAGCGGGCGCGGAGACCCAGTACTTC.

The CDR3 DNA sequence: TGTGCCAGCAGCTTAGTGGGGGGAGATACGCAGTATTTT. It translates to CASSLVGGDTQYF. The chain carries TRBV7-6 and TRBJ2-3; D perhaps matches TRBD2 (6 bases). The V end lost 1 base, the J end lost 5 bases, and 7 bases lay between the germline ends. CDR1 is SGHVS and CDR2 is FNYEAQ in the germline V gene. The CDR3 has 13 amino acids.

For this clonotype: As the CDR3 is not closed by the conserved phenylalanine or tryptophan, this likely results from a read error. The DNA is left out, because the CDR3 cannot be placed on it with certainty; the CDR3 is given as TCRdb lists it. The rearrangement joins TRBV19 to TRBJ2-7; the DNA was not used to check the table's D call, TRBD1. Germline assignment: CDR1 LNHDA and CDR2 SQIVND (reference sequence). The CDR3 spans 20 residues, counting both ends. CDR3 sequence: CASRTSRDRGTHNYGYTFGS.

The rearrangement uses TRBV5-1 and TRBJ2-2, with unresolved D. V gave up 1 base and J gave up 3 bases, with 7 bases separating them. The CDR3 loop spans 14 amino acids. Germline assignment: CDR1 SGHRS and CDR2 YFSETQ. The CDR3 sequence: CASSLYPDTGELFF. In DNA form, the CDR3 reads TGCGCCAGCAGCTTGTACCCGGACACCGGGGAGCTGTTTTTT. The entire variable domain, with the rest obtained from reference TRBV5-1 and TRBJ2-2, is as follows: KAGVTQTPRYLIKTRGQQVTLSCSPISGHRSVSWYQQTPGQGLQFLFEYFSETQRNKGNFPGRFSGRQFSNSRSEMNVSTLELGDSALYLCASSLYPDTGELFFGEGSRLTVL.

The genes are TRBV7-9 and TRBJ2-3; D gene uncertain. This CDR3 region has 15 residues. Per germline, CDR1 SEHNR and CDR2 FQNEAQ (reference sequence). V lost 7 bases to trimming and J lost 2 bases, with 16 bases between them. This chain's CDR3 is CASIRRGRTTDTQYF. The CDR3 DNA is TGTGCCAGCATCAGGAGAGGCAGAACCACAGATACGCAGTATTTT.

This clonotype was seen at least ten times. The rearrangement links TRBV25-1 to TRBJ1-6; 8 bases agree with TRBD1. The V segment lost 4 bases and the J segment 1 base; nucleotides outside the gene matches: 9. Germline V lookup: CDR1 MGHDK, CDR2 SYGVNS. The CDR3 extends over 18 amino acids. The CDR3 is CASSADRTGTSYNSPLHF. The DNA of the CDR3 is TGTGCCAGCAGTGCGGATAGGACAGGGACTTCCTATAATTCACCCCTCCACTTT. Full variable domain (rest looked up from reference TRBV25-1 and TRBJ1-6): EADIYQTPRYLVIGTGKKITLECSQTMGHDKMYWYQQDPGMELHLIHYSYGVNSTEKGDLSSESTVSRIRTEHFPLTLESARPSHTSQYLCASSADRTGTSYNSPLHFGNGTRLTVT.

This clonotype was counted only a few times. The genes are TRBV11-2 and TRBJ2-5, with 15 positions matching TRBD2. The last part of the DNA fits TRBJ2-7 better; the J call may be wrong. There are 16 residues in the CDR3. Germline V gene data show CDR1 as SGHAT and CDR2 as FQNNGV. The chain's CDR3 is CASSPGTSGRSYEQYF. CDR3 coding DNA: TGTGCCAGCAGCCCCGGGACTAGCGGGAGGTCCTACGAGCAGTACTTC.

The chain links TRBV20-1 to TRBJ2-1; 7 nucleotides match TRBD2. The V and J ends lost 3 bases and 8 bases, in that order; junction bases with no gene match: 10. The CDR3 length is 14 residues. CDR1 DFQATT and CDR2 SNEGSKA come from the germline V gene (reference sequence). This CDR3 is CSAREGGPLHEQFF. DNA of the CDR3: TGCAGTGCTAGGGAGGGAGGGCCCCTTCATGAGCAGTTCTTC.

This clonotype was counted at least ten times. The genes are TRBV5-1 and TRBJ2-1; weak D call: TRBD2 (6 bases). CDR3 size: 14 residues. Per germline, CDR1 SGHRS and CDR2 YFSETQ. Trimming took 2 bases from V and 5 from J, leaving 11 bases between them. CDR3 in amino acids: CASSLGLANNEQFF. The CDR3 bases are TGCGCCAGCAGCTTAGGGCTAGCGAACAATGAGCAGTTCTTC.

To note about this clonotype: The conserved final phenylalanine or tryptophan is absent from the CDR3, which likely points to a read error. No DNA is shown, since the ends of the CDR3 on it are uncertain; the CDR3 is the one TCRdb lists. The chain couples TRBV7-2 to TRBJ2-1; the table's D call, TRBD1, was not checked against the DNA. The CDR3 is 17 residues long, ends included. Germline V gene data show CDR1 as SGHTA and CDR2 as FQGNSA. This CDR3 is CASSLGQGSYNEQFFGS.

Note on this clonotype: Given a much more abundant clone one base away, this may be a read error. This chain uses TRBV2 with TRBJ2-5; the match to TRBD2 covers 8 bases. CDR1 and CDR2 from the germline V gene are SNHLY and FYNNEI. The CDR3 is made up of 13 amino acids. With V trimmed by 5 bases and J by 11 bases, 10 bases remained unmatched. The CDR3 is CASSLAGYNEQYF. For the CDR3, the DNA is TGTGCCAGCAGTTTAGCGGGGTACAATGAGCAGTACTTC.